The rows below give T cell receptor beta chains drawn from one sample of a study of blood T cell repertoires in COVID-19. Sequencing was performed with immunoSEQ multiplex PCR; in TCRdb, only in-frame clones are kept and a portion is missing. The table includes roughly 200,000 clones, around 85% detected once. Sequencing was performed on PBMCs or T cells enriched from blood (not recorded which). All receptors come from a man in his forties who had recovered from COVID-19. Each CDR3 is given with its conserved first and last residue. A D gene is named only where the DNA matches it firmly. Only part of the rows carry a size: once, few, many, or a class if the clone is expanded.

J,V,size,D,DNA,CDR3
TRBJ2-7,TRBV5-5,NA,NA,TGTGCCAGCAGCCGACAGGCGAGCTCCTACGAGCAGTACTTC,CASSRQASSYEQYF
TRBJ1-2,TRBV9,NA,NA,TGTGCCAGCAGCGTAGACATCCGCAGGGCGGAAGGCTACACCTTC,CASSVDIRRAEGYTF
TRBJ1-1,TRBV18,NA,TRBD1,TGTGCCAGCTCACCTTCCGGGACAGGGACTGAAGCTTTCTTT,CASSPSGTGTEAFF
TRBJ2-4,TRBV25-1,NA,NA,TGTGCCAGCGAACCCCCGGGGGAGGCCAAAAACATTCAGTACTTC,CASEPPGEAKNIQYF
TRBJ1-5,TRBV28,NA,TRBD1,TGTGCCACCGGTACAGGGGGTAGCAATCAGCCCCAGCATTTT,CATGTGGSNQPQHF
TRBJ1-1,TRBV6-5,NA,NA,TGTGCCAGCAGGGTGGGGCGCACCGTGGCTGAAGCTTTCTTT,CASRVGRTVAEAFF
TRBJ2-7,TRBV5-4,NA,NA,TGTGCCAGCAGTCAGGGGGGACAGAGCTACGAGCAGTACTTC,CASSQGGQSYEQYF
TRBJ1-1,TRBV7-9,once,NA,TGTGCCAGCAGCTTAGGGACAGTGAACACTGAAGCTTTCTTT,CASSLGTVNTEAFF
TRBJ1-3,TRBV9,NA,NA,TGTGCCAGCAGCGTAGGGGAGGGAAACACCATATATTTT,CASSVGEGNTIYF
TRBJ1-2,TRBV28,NA,NA,TGTGCCAGCAGTTCGGGGCAGGGGATGCGCTATGGCTACACCTTC,CASSSGQGMRYGYTF
TRBJ1-2,TRBV7-2,few,TRBD1,TGTGCCAGCAGAGTTGAAGGACAGGGCGGGTATGGCTACACCTTC,CASRVEGQGGYGYTF
TRBJ1-2,TRBV12-5,NA,NA,TGTGCTAGTGGTTTACGTGGCGGGAGTAACTATGGCTACACCTTC,CASGLRGGSNYGYTF
TRBJ1-2,TRBV18,NA,TRBD1,TGTGCCAGCTCACCGACTCAGGGCAGGGGGCATGGCGTTGGCTACACCTTC,CASSPTQGRGHGVGYTF
TRBJ1-5,TRBV5-1,NA,NA,TGCGCCAGCAGCCCGGAGAGGGGCAATCAGCCCCAGCATTTT,CASSPERGNQPQHF
TRBJ2-1,TRBV6-4,NA,TRBD2,TGTGCCAGCAGTGACTCTAGCGGGAGTTACAATGAGCAGTTCTTC,CASSDSSGSYNEQFF
TRBJ2-6,TRBV6-4,NA,NA,TGTGCCAGCAGTGGGGGAGACTCTGGGGCCAACGTCCTGACTTTC,CASSGGDSGANVLTF
TRBJ1-2,TRBV6-5,NA,NA,TGTGCCAGCAGTTACTCGAATTTGGGCAGGGGCAGCGGCTACACCTTC,CASSYSNLGRGSGYTF
TRBJ2-7,TRBV7-2,NA,TRBD1,TGTGCCAGCAGCTTTCAGGGGGCCTCCTACGAGCAGTACTTC,CASSFQGASYEQYF
TRBJ2-5,TRBV11-2,NA,TRBD2,TGTGCCAGCAGCTTAGTGCCTAGCGGTAGCACGGGAGAGACCCAGTACTTC,CASSLVPSGSTGETQYF
TRBJ1-4,TRBV6-5,once,NA,TGTGCCAGCACAGGGTTTGGGGAAAAACTGTTTTTT,CASTGFGEKLFF
TRBJ2-2,TRBV7-9,NA,TRBD1,TGTGCCAGCAGTACCCGGGACAGGGACACCGGGGAGCTGTTTTTT,CASSTRDRDTGELFF
TRBJ2-6,TRBV5-4,NA,NA,TGTGCCAGCAGTTCCGATCGGGGGGCGGGCTTCTCTGGGGCCAACGTCCTGACTTTC,CASSSDRGAGFSGANVLTF
TRBJ1-1,TRBV21-1,NA,NA,TGTGCCAGCAGCACCAGCCGGACAGGGTACCCTGAAGCTTTCTTT,CASSTSRTGYPEAFF
TRBJ2-2,TRBV24-1,NA,NA,TGTGCCACCAGTGACCCTTACACCGGGGAGCTGTTTTTT,CATSDPYTGELFF
TRBJ2-2,TRBV5-1,NA,NA,TGCGCCAGCAGCCCGGAGCCGAACACCGGGGAGCTGTTTTTT,CASSPEPNTGELFF
TRBJ1-2,TRBV7-2,NA,NA,TGTGCCAGCAGCTTAACTGGGCTCTATGGCTACACCTTC,CASSLTGLYGYTF
TRBJ1-4,TRBV30,NA,TRBD1,TGTGCCTGGCCCTACCGGGACAGGGGTTCTGAAAAACTGTTTTTT,CAWPYRDRGSEKLFF
TRBJ1-5,TRBV9,few,TRBD1,TGTGCCAGCAGCGGGACAGGGATAGGTCAGCCCCAGCATTTT,CASSGTGIGQPQHF
TRBJ2-3,TRBV7-9,NA,NA,TGTGCCAGCAGCTTCGACAGTGATTACGTCCCAGATACGCAGTATTTT,CASSFDSDYVPDTQYF
TRBJ2-2,TRBV28,NA,NA,TGTGCCAGCAGCCTATTAAACACCGGGGAGCTGTTTTTT,CASSLLNTGELFF
TRBJ1-1,TRBV19,NA,TRBD1,TGTGCCAGTAGTCTTCTCCGGGACAGAGGAACTGAAGCTTTCTTT,CASSLLRDRGTEAFF
TRBJ1-4,TRBV11-2,once,TRBD1,TGTGCCAGCAGCTTAACAGGGGGAGTATATATGGCTAATGAAAAACTGTTTTTT,CASSLTGGVYMANEKLFF
TRBJ2-7,TRBV29-1,NA,TRBD1,TGCAGCGTTGAAGTTGGGGGAACAGGGGCCGGCGAGCAGTACTTC,CSVEVGGTGAGEQYF
TRBJ1-1,TRBV11-3,NA,NA,TGTGCCAGCAGCTTAGGAATGGGGCTCGGAGACACTGAAGCTTTCTTT,CASSLGMGLGDTEAFF
TRBJ1-1,TRBV7-9,NA,NA,TGTGCCAGCAGCTTAGTACCTCAGGGGTCCACTGAAGCTTTCTTT,CASSLVPQGSTEAFF
TRBJ2-3,TRBV19,NA,NA,TGTGCCAGTAGTATAGATTATGGCTCAGATACGCAGTATTTT,CASSIDYGSDTQYF
TRBJ1-4,TRBV19,NA,TRBD1,TGTGCCACCACCGGACAGGGGTATGAAAAACTGTTTTTT,CATTGQGYEKLFF
TRBJ2-1,TRBV27,NA,NA,TGTGCCAGCAGCCCATCCAGGACTTCTCACGACAATGAGCAGTTCTTC,CASSPSRTSHDNEQFF
TRBJ1-6,TRBV28,NA,NA,TGTGCCAGCAGTCTCCCAACAGGGAACTATAATTCACCCCTCCACTTT,CASSLPTGNYNSPLHF
TRBJ1-2,TRBV2,NA,TRBD1,TGTGCCAGCAGGAGCCAGGGGGGAAACTATGGCTACACCTTC,CASRSQGGNYGYTF
TRBJ1-1,TRBV4-1,NA,NA,TGCGCCAGCAGCCAGTCTCCGGTCGGGAACACTGAAGCTTTCTTT,CASSQSPVGNTEAFF
TRBJ1-2,TRBV14,NA,NA,TGTGCCAGCAGCCAAGCCGGGGAGGGCTACACCTTC,CASSQAGEGYTF
TRBJ2-7,TRBV5-1,once,NA,TGCGCCAGCAGCTTGGATTACGGGTCCTACGAGCAGTACTTC,CASSLDYGSYEQYF
TRBJ1-5,TRBV11-2,NA,NA,TGTGCCAGCAGCCCCCGTGAATCAGGGCAGCCCCAGCATTTT,CASSPRESGQPQHF
TRBJ2-4,TRBV6-5,NA,NA,TGTGCCAGCAGTACCCCCGGGATAGCCAAAAACATTCAGTACTTC,CASSTPGIAKNIQYF
TRBJ2-7,TRBV27,NA,TRBD2,TGTGCCAGCAGTTTTGGACTAGCGGGGGGGTACGAGCAGTACTTC,CASSFGLAGGYEQYF
TRBJ2-1,TRBV7-3,NA,NA,TGTGCCAGCAGCACAAGGGGGACCGAAACCTACAATGAGCAGTTCTTC,CASSTRGTETYNEQFF
TRBJ1-1,TRBV27,NA,TRBD1,TGTGCCAGCAGTTTATGGGGGACAGGGGCCACTGAAGCTTTCTTT,CASSLWGTGATEAFF
TRBJ2-2,TRBV5-5,NA,NA,TGTGCCAGCAGCGGGGGGACCACCGGGGAGCTGTTTTTT,CASSGGTTGELFF
TRBJ1-4,TRBV9,NA,TRBD1,TGTGCCAGCAGCCCCAGGACAGGGGCAAATGAAAAACTGTTTTTT,CASSPRTGANEKLFF
TRBJ2-3,TRBV29-1,NA,TRBD1,TGCAGCGGAGACAGGGGACAAGATACGCAGTATTTT,CSGDRGQDTQYF
TRBJ1-5,TRBV19,NA,NA,TGTGCCAGTAGTTCAAGGGACTTGCAAGATCAGCCCCAGCATTTT,CASSSRDLQDQPQHF
TRBJ1-4,TRBV30,few,NA,TGTGCCTGGAGTGTTGGTATCTCTATATCACCTAATGAAAAACTGTTTTTT,CAWSVGISISPNEKLFF
TRBJ1-4,TRBV30,NA,NA,TGTGCCTGGAGTGTCGACCGGGTAGGCAATGAAAAACTGTTTTTT,CAWSVDRVGNEKLFF